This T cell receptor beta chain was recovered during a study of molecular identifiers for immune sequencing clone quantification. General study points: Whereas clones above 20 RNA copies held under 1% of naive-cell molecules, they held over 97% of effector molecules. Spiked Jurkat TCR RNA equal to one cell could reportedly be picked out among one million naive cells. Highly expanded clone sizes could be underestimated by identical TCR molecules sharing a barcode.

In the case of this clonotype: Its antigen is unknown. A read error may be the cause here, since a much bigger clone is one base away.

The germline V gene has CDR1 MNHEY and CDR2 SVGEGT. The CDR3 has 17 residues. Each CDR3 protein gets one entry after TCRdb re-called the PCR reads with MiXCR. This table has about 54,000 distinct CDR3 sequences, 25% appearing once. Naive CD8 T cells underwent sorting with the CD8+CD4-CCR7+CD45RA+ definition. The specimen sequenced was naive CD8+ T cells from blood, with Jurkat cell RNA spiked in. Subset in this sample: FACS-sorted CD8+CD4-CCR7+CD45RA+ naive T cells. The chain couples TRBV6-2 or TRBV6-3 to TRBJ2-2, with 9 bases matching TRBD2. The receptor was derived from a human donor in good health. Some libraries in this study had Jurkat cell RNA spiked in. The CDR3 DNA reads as TGTGTCAGCAGTGCCCTACATAGCGGGAGTGGCACCGGGGAGCTGTTTTTT. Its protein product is CVSSALHSGSGTGELFF.